This T cell receptor beta chain was obtained from a study of cytomegalovirus exposure and HLA in healthy donors. Healthy bone marrow donors formed the donor group. PCR primers comprised 60 Vbeta and 13 Jbeta primers. Profiled with immunoSEQ multiplex PCR; TCRdb holds only in-frame clones, not every one. The sample carries about 170,000 clones, approximately 86% recorded once. Sequenced sample: PBMCs. This clonotype was sampled from a male donor in good health and CMV-seronegative.

The CDR3 loop is CASSRQGSGSGGYTF. CDR3 nucleotide sequence: TGTGCCAGCAGTAGACAGGGGTCAGGGTCGGGAGGCTACACCTTC. The V gene is TRBV27, the J gene TRBJ1-2; 8 bases line up with TRBD1. With V trimmed by 5 bases and J by 8 bases, 13 bases remained unmatched. This CDR3 is built from 15 residues. Germline V gene lookup returns CDR1 MNHEY and CDR2 SMNVEV (reference sequence).